Reported below is one T cell receptor beta chain. Its antigen remains unidentified. With UMI labels, 5' RACE was used to prepare the TRB cDNA libraries. One entry per CDR3 protein, without DNA, is what TCRdb gives after re-calling the 5' RACE reads. The ten top clones account for around 0.36%, within a sample of approximately 120,000 distinct CDR3 sequences. These data belong to a study of CXCR3-negative and CXCR3-positive naive CD8 T cells. Study-wide points: In CXCR3-positive naive cells, the TRB CDR3s were more hydrophobic than in CXCR3-negative naive cells.

The CDR3 has 16 residues. Germline CDR1 reads MDHEN; CDR2 reads SYDVKM. The receptor was isolated from a human donor in good health. Some clones in this sample may be carry-over from other donors' samples. V usage is TRBV28 and J usage is TRBJ2-7; TCRdb outputs TRBD2, but without DNA this stays unchecked. Sequencing was performed on naive CXCR3+ CD8+ T cells from blood. Documented subset: CD45RO-CCR7+CD27+CD95- naive CD8+ T cells expressing CXCR3 (TNR3+). The CDR3 is CASSVQRDLGAYEQYF.